One and the same sample provided the 16 T cell receptor beta chains below, sequenced in a study of PD-1 blockade in classical Hodgkin lymphoma (dated by TCRdb to 2018 to 2020). The label giving this sample's time point can be read as: cycle 2 day 1 (C2D1) of nivolumab. All trial patients had relapsed after autologous stem cell transplantation, with cohorts A, B and C differing in prior brentuximab vedotin exposure. The library was made by the immunoSEQ multiplex PCR assay. TCRdb re-hosts the immuneACCESS table, in-frame sequences only. Its copies lack some clones; in the studies checked, an unresolved V gene accounts for under half of them, and the cause for the rest is not known. The sample table shows 80,000 to 100,000 clones, and more than 80% are seen once. The ten largest clones take up less than 20% of the sample. Source: peripheral blood mononuclear cells (PBMCs), taken before the second cycle of nivolumab. Receptors were obtained from a human donor with classical Hodgkin lymphoma.

The rearrangement links TRBV14 to TRBJ2-5; D may be TRBD2 (6 bases). V shed 2 bases and J shed 6 bases, with 10 bases lying between them. The CDR3 length is 13 residues. In germline, CDR1 is SGHDN, CDR2 FVKESK. DNA of the CDR3: TGTGCCAGCAGCCAAACTAGCATCCAGACCCAGTACTTC. This translates into CASSQTSIQTQYF.

The chain carries TRBV19 and TRBJ2-7; D may be TRBD1 (6 bases). V was cut by 3 bases and J by 4 bases, with 22 bases left in between. The CDR3 spans 17 residues. Germline CDR1 and CDR2: LNHDA and SQIVND (reference sequence). The CDR3 DNA follows: TGTGCCAGTAGTATTACTCGCTCCGGGACAAGAATTTACGAGCAGTACTTC. Its translation: CASSITRSGTRIYEQYF.

This rearrangement joins TRBV28 to TRBJ2-2, with TRBD1 identical over 7 bases. In germline, CDR1 is MDHEN, CDR2 SYDVKM. This CDR3 contains 13 residues. V shed 6 bases, J shed 7 bases, and the junction held 5 bases outside the gene matches. The CDR3 DNA is TGTGCCAGCAGACTTCAGGGGGTCGGGGAGCTGTTTTTT. This gives the protein CASRLQGVGELFF.

The chain links TRBV30 to TRBJ2-5, with D unresolved. V lost 4 bases to trimming and J lost 2 bases, with 5 bases between them. Germline loops: CDR1 GTSNPN, CDR2 SVGIG (reference sequence). The CDR3 loop spans 11 amino acids. In DNA, the CDR3 is TGTGCCTGGACAGGTCAAGAGACCCAGTACTTC. Protein product: CAWTGQETQYF.

In the case of this clone: The same CDR3 also results from other DNA sequences found in this sample. J is TRBJ1-1 and V is TRBV9; D gene uncertain. Trimming stripped 2 bases from V and 2 bases from J, with 7 bases between. Germline V gene data show CDR1 as SGDLS and CDR2 as YYNGEE. This CDR3 is built from 13 residues. CDR3 amino acids: CASSVTGNTEAFF. CDR3 bases: TGTGCCAGCAGCGTTACGGGAAACACTGAAGCTTTCTTT.

This clone was seen more than once but under ten times. The V call is TRBV7-3, the J call TRBJ2-5, with a tentative D call TRBD1 (5 bases). Germline CDR1 reads SGHTA; CDR2 reads FQGTGA. The V and J ends lost 0 bases and 7 bases respectively, with 12 bases between them. This CDR3 contains 14 residues. This CDR3 is CASSLTTRDGTQYF. The CDR3 bases are TGTGCCAGCAGCTTAACGACCAGGGATGGGACCCAGTACTTC.

The gene calls are TRBV2 and TRBJ2-5, with no clear D. The CDR3 loop spans 12 amino acids. V was trimmed by 6 bases and J by 0 bases, leaving 5 bases between them. CDR1 and CDR2 from the germline V gene are SNHLY and FYNNEI. CDR3: CASRAYQETQYF. The DNA for the CDR3 is TGTGCCAGCAGGGCGTACCAAGAGACCCAGTACTTC. The full variable domain, its missing parts supplied by reference TRBV2 and TRBJ2-5, is EPEVTQTPSHQVTQMGQEVILRCVPISNHLYFYWYRQILGQKVEFLVSFYNNEISEKSEIFDDQFSVERPDGSNFTLKIRSTKLEDSAMYFCASRAYQETQYFGPGTRLLVL.

This clone was seen a handful of times. This chain uses TRBV6-5 with TRBJ2-7; D is possibly TRBD2 (5 bases). Trimming stripped 6 bases from V and 2 bases from J, with 14 bases between. The CDR3 runs 14 residues. Germline V gene lookup returns CDR1 MNHEY and CDR2 SVGAGI. CDR3 DNA: TGTGCCAGCAGAGTAGCGAGCAAAACCTACGAGCAGTACTTC. Protein product: CASRVASKTYEQYF.

V usage is TRBV6-4 and J usage is TRBJ2-1; D gene unclear. The V and J ends lost 9 bases and 6 bases respectively, with 15 bases between them. Germline V gene lookup returns CDR1 MRHNA and CDR2 SNTAGT. CDR3 length equals 13 residues. CDR3 sequence reads: CARLGLPSNEQFF. CDR3 nucleotide sequence: TGTGCCAGGCTGGGCCTCCCTAGCAATGAGCAGTTCTTC.

The chain couples TRBV14 to TRBJ2-2; TRBD2 is a possible D gene (6 bases). From germline, CDR1 is SGHDN and CDR2 FVKESK. The CDR3 contains 17 residues. Between the trimmed V and J ends, which lost 2 bases and 3 bases, there was a span of 16 bases. In DNA form, the CDR3 reads TGTGCCAGCAGCCAAACCATGACGGGAGTCTACACCGGGGAGCTGTTTTTT. Protein sequence: CASSQTMTGVYTGELFF.

Only one count was recorded for this clone. V usage is TRBV11-2 and J usage is TRBJ2-2, with D perhaps TRBD1 (5 bases). The germline V gene has CDR1 SGHAT and CDR2 FQNNGV. The CDR3 has 15 residues. Trimming cost V 5 bases and J 5 bases, with 15 bases left between them. The CDR3 loop reads CASSPQAARTGELFF. The CDR3 DNA sequence: TGTGCCAGCAGCCCACAGGCCGCGAGGACCGGGGAGCTGTTTTTT.

The chain is built from TRBV4-1 and TRBJ2-1; 13 nucleotides align to TRBD2. Per germline, CDR1 MGHRA and CDR2 YSYEKL. With 2 bases clipped from V and 15 bases from J, the junction kept 4 bases outside the gene matches. CDR3 length equals 13 residues. In DNA, the CDR3 is TGCGCCAGCAGCCAACAACTAGCGGGAGGGTTGTTCTTC. It specifies CASSQQLAGGLFF.

The chain couples TRBV28 to TRBJ2-7; 9 bases agree with TRBD1. Germline CDR1 MDHEN, CDR2 SYDVKM. This CDR3 spans 16 amino acids. V gave up 5 bases and J gave up 4 bases; unmatched junction bases: 12. The chain's CDR3 is CASSPTGGAVGYEQYF. CDR3 sequence (DNA): TGTGCCAGCAGTCCCACAGGGGGCGCGGTTGGTTACGAGCAGTACTTC.

As DNA, the CDR3 is TGCAGCGTTGATCGAGGAAGTCCCTACAATGAGCAGTTCTTC. This encodes CSVDRGSPYNEQFF. The rearrangement uses TRBV29-1 and TRBJ2-1; D remains unclear. The CDR3 runs to 14 residues. Trimming left V 3 bases short and J 2 bases short, with 11 bases between. Germline V gene sequence: CDR1 SQVTM, CDR2 ANQGSEA.

The chain uses TRBV2 and TRBJ1-2; D gene ambiguous. The V gene lost 1 base and the J gene lost 4 bases, with 10 bases spanning the gap. CDR1 and CDR2 (germline): SNHLY, FYNNEI. This CDR3 is built from 14 residues. The CDR3 region has the DNA TGTGCCAGCAGTGAAGAGACGGGTTCCTATGGCTACACCTTC. Translating it yields CASSEETGSYGYTF.

This clone was picked up a small number of times. V and J are TRBV9 and TRBJ1-1; D gene uncertain. There are 14 residues in the CDR3. In germline, CDR1 is SGDLS, CDR2 YYNGEE. V was cut by 2 bases and J by 0 bases, with 8 bases left in between. CDR3 nucleotides: TGTGCCAGCAGCGTTTTAGCGATGAACACTGAAGCTTTCTTT. Encoded protein: CASSVLAMNTEAFF.